Presented here are 26 T cell receptor beta chains from one specimen sequenced in a study of cytomegalovirus exposure and HLA in healthy donors. Primers for the PCR totalled 60 Vbeta and 13 Jbeta. Sequencing used immunoSEQ multiplex PCR; TCRdb keeps in-frame clones, though not all of them. The sample lists 250,000 to 350,000 clones, more than 80% occurring once. Sequencing was performed on PBMCs. Receptors originate from a man between 40 and 49 years old in good health and CMV-seropositive.

This chain connects TRBV14 to TRBJ1-1; 10 positions match TRBD1. J gave up 4 bases and V 4 bases, and 9 bases lay outside the gene matches. Per the germline V gene, CDR1 is SGHDN and CDR2 is FVKESK. This CDR3 has 16 amino acids. The CDR3 loop is CASSRGQGRRGTEAFF. CDR3 DNA sequence: TGTGCCAGCAGCCGGGGACAGGGGCGGAGAGGCACTGAAGCTTTCTTT.

The chain links TRBV18 to TRBJ2-5; the D gene is possibly TRBD2 (5 bases). Looked up from germline, CDR1 is KGHSH and CDR2 is LQKENI. This CDR3 has 16 residues. Trimming shortened V by 5 bases and J by 2 bases, and 18 bases separated the two germline ends. The CDR3 loop is CASSENPGTTQETQYF. The CDR3 DNA reads TGTGCCAGCTCAGAGAACCCGGGAACTACACAAGAGACCCAGTACTTC.

With respect to this clone: This sample includes further DNA sequences coding for the same CDR3. The chain combines TRBV6-5 with TRBJ1-1; D ambiguous. This CDR3 contains 14 residues. CDR1 MNHEY and CDR2 SVGAGI come from the germline V gene. Trimming cost V 2 bases and J 2 bases, with 9 bases left between them. The CDR3 DNA follows: TGTGCCAGCAGTTACGTGGGCAGTAACACTGAAGCTTTCTTT. This codes for CASSYVGSNTEAFF.

This chain's CDR3 is CASKRTGPAYEQYF. CDR3 sequence (DNA): TGTGCCAGCAAGCGGACAGGGCCCGCCTACGAGCAGTACTTC. This rearrangement joins TRBV27 to TRBJ2-7; 8 bases agree with TRBD1. Trimming took 7 bases from V and 2 from J; bases not matched to a gene: 7. CDR3 size: 14 residues. Germline assignment: CDR1 MNHEY and CDR2 SMNVEV (reference sequence).

This clone was seen once. The V and J genes are TRBV5-1 and TRBJ2-5, with 10 nucleotides matching TRBD1. Germline assignment: CDR1 SGHRS and CDR2 YFSETQ. The J segment lost 11 bases and the V segment lost 3 bases, leaving 10 bases of the junction unmatched. The CDR3 totals 14 residues. The CDR3 DNA reads TGCGCCAGCAGCTCACGACAGGGGGCAGGGGAGCAGTACTTC. Translating it yields CASSSRQGAGEQYF.

The chain couples TRBV4-1 to TRBJ2-3; D is perhaps TRBD2 (6 bases). CDR3 length: 18 residues. CDR1 and CDR2 (germline): MGHRA, YSYEKL. V lost 4 bases to trimming and J lost 0 bases, with 20 bases between them. The CDR3 nucleotides are TGCGCCAGCAGCCCCAGAAATAATCTAGCGCCTAGCACAGATACGCAGTATTTT. As protein: CASSPRNNLAPSTDTQYF.

The chain joins TRBV2 to TRBJ1-3; D unclear. Between the trimmed V and J ends, which lost 3 bases and 0 bases, there was a span of 12 bases. The CDR3 has 16 amino acids. Germline V gives CDR1 SNHLY, CDR2 FYNNEI. This chain's CDR3 is CASSERPLGSGNTIYF. CDR3 coding DNA: TGTGCCAGCAGTGAGAGGCCTTTGGGCTCTGGAAACACCATATATTTT.

The chain has TRBV11-2 and TRBJ2-7; D is unclear. CDR3 size: 14 residues. The germline V and J ends were trimmed by 5 bases and 2 bases, with 13 bases remaining between them. Germline CDR1 SGHAT, CDR2 FQNNGV. The CDR3 DNA reads TGTGCCAGCAGCGCCAATCTTGGCACCTACGAGCAGTACTTC. Translating it yields CASSANLGTYEQYF.

The rearrangement uses TRBV6-5 and TRBJ2-3, with 8 positions matching TRBD2. CDR1 is MNHEY and CDR2 is SVGAGI in the germline V gene. The CDR3 consists of 16 residues. J was trimmed by 4 bases and V by 0 bases; bases with no gene match: 6. For the CDR3, the DNA is TGTGCCAGCAGTTACTCGAGCGGGAGTAGGGCAGATACGCAGTATTTT. Protein product: CASSYSSGSRADTQYF.

This clone has a single count. This chain connects TRBV19 to TRBJ1-5; 10 nucleotides match TRBD1. CDR3 size: 17 residues. Germline loops: CDR1 LNHDA, CDR2 SQIVND (reference sequence). V was pared by 3 bases and J by 0 bases, with 5 bases of the junction left unmatched. In DNA, the CDR3 is TGTGCCAGTAGTATGGGACAGGGGCTCTATAGCAATCAGCCCCAGCATTTT. Its translation is CASSMGQGLYSNQPQHF. Supplemented by reference TRBV19 and TRBJ1-5, the full variable domain reads DGGITQSPKYLFRKEGQNVTLSCEQNLNHDAMYWYRQDPGQGLRLIYYSQIVNDFQKGDIAEGYSVSREKKESFPLTVTSAQKNPTAFYLCASSMGQGLYSNQPQHFGDGTRLSIL.

The chain couples TRBV25-1 to TRBJ2-7; 11 bases agree with TRBD2. Germline V gene sequence: CDR1 MGHDK, CDR2 SYGVNS. The trim removed 0 bases at V and 0 bases at J, leaving 7 bases unmatched. The length of the CDR3 is 18 residues. The CDR3 bases are TGTGCCAGCAGTGAATATGGGCTAGCGGGAGGCCTCTCCTACGAGCAGTACTTC. Amino acids: CASSEYGLAGGLSYEQYF.

V and J are TRBV18 and TRBJ2-5, with TRBD2 identical over 9 bases. The CDR3 is made up of 17 amino acids. J gave up 2 bases and V 3 bases, and 10 bases lay outside the gene matches. CDR1 is KGHSH and CDR2 is LQKENI in the germline V gene. The CDR3 protein is CASSPLQGLAGQETQYF. DNA of the CDR3: TGTGCCAGCTCACCCCTCCAGGGACTAGCAGGGCAAGAGACCCAGTACTTC.

J is TRBJ1-1 and V is TRBV7-8; the match to TRBD1 covers 9 bases. With V trimmed by 4 bases and J by 6 bases, 6 bases remained unmatched. Germline values: CDR1 SGHVS, CDR2 FQNEAQ. CDR3 length: 14 amino acids. DNA for the CDR3: TGTGCCAGCAGCTGGGGACAGGGTTTCCCTGAAGCTTTCTTT. Amino acid sequence: CASSWGQGFPEAFF. Supplemented by reference TRBV7-8 and TRBJ1-1, the full variable domain reads GAGVSQSPRYKVAKRGQDVALRCDPISGHVSLFWYQQALGQGPEFLTYFQNEAQLDKSGLPSDRFFAERPEGSVSTLKIQRTQQEDSAVYLCASSWGQGFPEAFFGQGTRLTVV.

CDR3 nucleotides: TGCAGTGCAGCAGGGGGCACTGAAGCTTTCTTT. Amino acids: CSAAGGTEAFF. The V gene is TRBV20-1, the J gene TRBJ1-1; TRBD1 agrees at 7 bases. V trimming: 6 bases; J trimming: 4 bases; junction bases outside the gene matches: 2. The CDR3 has 11 residues. Germline values: CDR1 DFQATT, CDR2 SNEGSKA (reference sequence).

The rearrangement uses TRBV7-3 and TRBJ1-2; tentative D call: TRBD1 (6 bases). The CDR3 spans 15 residues. Germline CDR1 and CDR2: SGHTA and FQGTGA. V was clipped by 5 bases and J by 3 bases, with 16 bases between them. The CDR3 DNA sequence: TGTGCCAGCAGCCCCCTCCCAGGGGACCACTATGGCTACACCTTC. Its protein product is CASSPLPGDHYGYTF.

The V and J genes are TRBV27 and TRBJ2-7, with D maybe TRBD2 (5 bases). Trimming took 5 bases from V and 0 from J, leaving 11 bases between them. The CDR3 is 14 amino acids. CDR1 is MNHEY and CDR2 is SMNVEV in the germline V gene (reference sequence). The CDR3: CASSERTFSYEQYF. The CDR3 DNA follows: TGTGCCAGCAGTGAACGGACTTTCTCCTACGAGCAGTACTTC.

The rearrangement uses TRBV4-3 and TRBJ1-6, with D perhaps TRBD1 (5 bases). CDR1 is LGHNA and CDR2 is YSLEER in the germline V gene. V lost 0 bases and J 9 bases, leaving 15 bases between the germline ends. The CDR3 has 16 amino acids. Here the CDR3 reads CASSQDRGFEVSPLHF. The CDR3 region has the DNA TGCGCCAGCAGCCAAGATAGGGGATTTGAGGTTTCACCCCTCCACTTT.

This chain joins TRBV7-2 and TRBJ2-7; tentative D call: TRBD1 (5 bases). CDR1 is SGHTA, CDR2 FQGNSA, per germline. The CDR3 extends over 13 amino acids. Trimming removed 3 bases at V and 2 bases at J, with 8 bases between. The CDR3 DNA is TGTGCCAGCAGCTTTAGACAGACCTACGAGCAGTACTTC. This encodes CASSFRQTYEQYF.

This chain uses TRBV6-6 with TRBJ2-7; D ambiguous. Germline V lookup: CDR1 MNHNY, CDR2 SVGAGI (reference sequence). The germline V and J ends were trimmed by 0 bases and 2 bases, with 8 bases remaining between them. The CDR3 is 14 amino acids. The CDR3 DNA reads as TGTGCCAGCAGTTACTCCAGCACTACCTACGAGCAGTACTTC. This sequence encodes CASSYSSTTYEQYF.

J is TRBJ2-5 and V is TRBV13, with TRBD1 matching 8 bases. The better agreement between TRBJ2-7 and the DNA end casts doubt on the J call. The CDR3 sequence is 14 residues long. Germline V gene sequence: CDR1 PRHDT, CDR2 FYEKMQ (reference sequence). The CDR3 sequence is CASSPRTGPHEQYF. The DNA of the CDR3 is TGTGCCAGCAGCCCTAGGACAGGGCCCCACGAGCAGTACTTC.

CDR3 coding DNA: TGTGCCAGCAGTGGGACAGGGCGCACAGATACGCAGTATTTT. It encodes CASSGTGRTDTQYF. The chain uses TRBV28 and TRBJ2-3; 9 positions agree with TRBD1. The germline V gene encodes CDR1 MDHEN and CDR2 SYDVKM. Trimming at V came to 5 bases and at J to 1 base, leaving 1 base not matched to a gene. This CDR3 is built from 14 residues.

This CDR3 reads CASKPPGSSYGYTF. DNA of the CDR3: TGTGCCAGCAAGCCCCCAGGGTCAAGCTATGGCTACACCTTC. The chain carries TRBV5-4 and TRBJ1-2; perhaps TRBD1 as D (5 bases). The CDR3 consists of 14 residues. Germline CDR1 reads SGHNT; CDR2 reads YYREEE (reference sequence). V was pared by 6 bases and J by 4 bases, with 16 bases between.

In this sample, this clone turned up a few times. CDR3 in amino acids: CASGLGTGVNTEAFF. The CDR3 DNA is TGTGCTAGTGGTTTGGGAACAGGGGTGAACACTGAAGCTTTCTTT. V is TRBV12-5 and J is TRBJ1-1; 7 bases are a match to TRBD1. The V and J ends lost 1 base and 0 bases, in that order; junction bases with no gene match: 2. The CDR3 runs 15 residues. CDR1 LGHNT and CDR2 FRNRAP come from the germline V gene.

J is TRBJ1-2 and V is TRBV4-1; 8 bases fit TRBD1. Germline-derived CDR1 and CDR2 are MGHRA and YSYEKL. This CDR3 is 16 amino acids long. Trimming removed 1 base from V and 6 bases from J; junction bases left unmatched: 10. CDR3 in amino acids: CASSQARTGRFHGYTF. CDR3 in DNA: TGCGCCAGCAGCCAAGCCCGGACAGGGCGTTTTCATGGCTACACCTTC.

The chain couples TRBV7-8 to TRBJ2-7, with D tentatively TRBD1 (5 bases). Germline-derived CDR1 and CDR2 are SGHVS and FQNEAQ. V was clipped by 2 bases and J by 7 bases, with 12 bases between them. CDR3 length: 13 amino acids. The CDR3 nucleotides read TGTGCCAGCAGCTTAATAGGGGTGGGTGAGCAGTACTTC. Its protein product is CASSLIGVGEQYF.

The chain has TRBV2 and TRBJ2-7; 8 positions agree with TRBD2. The CDR3 runs to 16 residues. J lost 7 bases, V lost 7 bases, and 18 bases had no gene match. Per germline, CDR1 SNHLY and CDR2 FYNNEI. The CDR3 loop is CASKDPAGESLWEQYF. CDR3 in DNA: TGTGCCAGCAAGGACCCAGCGGGGGAGAGCTTGTGGGAGCAGTACTTC.